This passage covers 9 T cell receptor beta chains from one sample sequenced in a study of neoadjuvant anti-PD-1 for oral cavity cancer. The table came from immunoSEQ multiplex PCR; TCRdb's copy has only in-frame clones and leaves some out. The sample records tens of thousands of clones, more than 75% being singletons. Described time point: after neoadjuvant nivolumab, at surgical resection. The source was PBMCs, collected after nivolumab (anti-PD-1) treatment. The receptors stem from a person aged 35 to 85 with oral cavity squamous cell carcinoma.

The V call is TRBV11-1, the J call TRBJ2-7, with TRBD1 matching 10 bases. Unmatched junction bases numbered 2, after V lost 6 bases and J lost 6 bases. Germline CDR1 and CDR2: SGHAT and FQDESV (reference sequence). CDR3 length: 12 amino acids. Here the CDR3 reads CASSRDRGEQYF. Here the CDR3 DNA reads TGTGCCAGCAGTCGGGACAGGGGCGAGCAGTACTTC. Full variable domain (outside the CDR3, taken from reference TRBV11-1 and TRBJ2-7): EAEVAQSPRYKITEKSQAVAFWCDPISGHATLYWYRQILGQGPELLVQFQDESVVDDSQLPKDRFSAERLKGVDSTLKIQPAELGDSAMYLCASSRDRGEQYFGPGTRLTVT.

The chain uses TRBV6-1 and TRBJ1-3, with TRBD1 matching 9 bases. Germline CDR1 MNHNS, CDR2 SASEGT. The CDR3 extends over 15 amino acids. V lost 5 bases, J lost 0 bases, and 2 bases stayed unmatched. DNA for the CDR3: TGTGCCAGCAGTCTGGGACAGGGCTCTGGAAACACCATATATTTT. Protein: CASSLGQGSGNTIYF.

The gene calls are TRBV27 and TRBJ2-2; 7 nucleotides align to TRBD1. Germline CDR1 is MNHEY and CDR2 is SMNVEV (reference sequence). There are 14 residues in the CDR3. V gave up 5 bases and J gave up 7 bases; unmatched junction bases: 7. The CDR3 reads CASSPADRVGELFF. CDR3 DNA: TGTGCCAGCAGTCCTGCCGACAGGGTCGGGGAGCTGTTTTTT.

The rearrangement links TRBV28 to TRBJ2-7, with 8 bases identical to TRBD2. Germline values: CDR1 MDHEN, CDR2 SYDVKM. The CDR3 has 16 residues. The J segment lost 3 bases and the V segment lost 2 bases, leaving 9 bases of the junction unmatched. CDR3 coding DNA: TGTGCCAGCAGTTTAGCTTTCCAGCGGGAGTTCTACGAGCAGTACTTC. It is translated as CASSLAFQREFYEQYF.

The chain joins TRBV20-1 to TRBJ2-5; D unclear. The CDR3 contains 10 residues. V lost 5 bases and J 3 bases, leaving 4 bases between the germline ends. Germline CDR1 and CDR2: DFQATT and SNEGSKA (reference sequence). The CDR3 sequence: CSAPKETQYF. Written as DNA, the CDR3 is TGCAGTGCTCCTAAAGAGACCCAGTACTTC.

The chain combines TRBV6-1 with TRBJ2-2; TRBD1 matches 7 bases. The CDR3 extends over 14 amino acids. The V segment lost 4 bases and the J segment 4 bases; nucleotides outside the gene matches: 3. Looked up from germline, CDR1 is MNHNS and CDR2 is SASEGT. The CDR3 is CASSGDSSTGELFF. The CDR3, as DNA: TGTGCCAGCAGTGGGGACAGCTCCACCGGGGAGCTGTTTTTT.

The V and J genes are TRBV6-1 and TRBJ1-5; possible D gene TRBD1, 5 bases. V lost 6 bases to trimming and J lost 0 bases, with 18 bases between them. This CDR3 spans 17 amino acids. Looked up from germline, CDR1 is MNHNS and CDR2 is SASEGT. The CDR3 DNA follows: TGTGCCAGCAGCGAACTTCCCGACAGTTATAGCAATCAGCCCCAGCATTTT. It is translated as CASSELPDSYSNQPQHF.

The chain links TRBV10-3 to TRBJ2-3; D unclear. Germline CDR1 is ENHRY and CDR2 is SYGVKD. The V and J ends lost 3 bases and 6 bases respectively, with 16 bases between them. The CDR3 totals 15 residues. CDR3 residues: CAISERQLSRDTQYF. The CDR3 bases are TGTGCCATCAGTGAAAGGCAACTTTCCCGGGATACGCAGTATTTT.

This clone appeared a single time. This rearrangement joins TRBV11-2 to TRBJ2-5, with 7 bases identical to TRBD2. This CDR3 is built from 15 residues. Germline CDR1 and CDR2: SGHAT and FQNNGV. J was trimmed by 2 bases and V by 5 bases; bases with no gene match: 8. The CDR3 DNA follows: TGTGCCAGCAGCAGCATAGTGGGGGGGCAAGAGACCCAGTACTTC. The encoded protein is CASSSIVGGQETQYF.